This T cell receptor (beta chain) was retrieved from a study of beta chain features in type 1 diabetes (dated by TCRdb to 2017 to 2018). A note on the overall study: Patients and healthy donors did not differ in mean age, gender distribution, total cell number or subset yield. A total of roughly 99 million sorted cells were examined across all samples, and the number of cells per subset was strongly correlated with RNA yield. The study compared TCRB repertoires of sorted circulating CD4+ T cell subsets between recently diagnosed type 1 diabetes patients and matched healthy donors. Regulatory and stem cell-like memory subsets were isolated from only 8 patients and about eight healthy donors, whereas naive and central memory subsets came from all 30 or so donors. Findings and caveats that apply to the study as a whole: Because cDNA was sequenced instead of genomic DNA, activated cells with high expression could be over-represented, although the groups did not differ in activation or CD3 levels. Because the HLA sub-analyses included only small numbers of individuals, any influence of HLA type on TCRB rearrangement was left unresolved. PCR might favor shorter templates, but patient and control samples were amplified and corrected together, so any skew would affect both groups equally. In all four CD4+ subsets, TCRB CDR3 length was moderately but significantly shorter in type 1 diabetes patients. Fewer insertions and more nucleotide deletions at VDJ recombination sites were observed in patients with type 1 diabetes, implying thymic rearrangement abnormalities. Naive, central memory and regulatory TCRB repertoires appeared to be more alike among patients than among healthy donors.

A remark on this clone: The antigen this receptor binds is unknown. The sample holds no much larger clone one base away, and base qualities are not on file.

Based on the germline V gene, the CDR1 and CDR2 sequences are SGHTA and FQGNSA. Spanning cysteine to phenylalanine, the CDR3 consists of 12 amino acids. Only the CDR3 DNA is retained, 36 bases long and in frame from the first base. V lost 1 base and J lost 6 bases; the stretch between them is 6 bases long. A single peripheral blood draw of 90 to 150 mL on average was collected from each donor into heparinised tubes. A BD FACSAria II was used to sort naive, central memory, regulatory and stem cell-like memory CD4+ T cells with a panel that included CD45RO, CCR7, CD25, CD127, CD95 and CD27. All sorted populations exceeded 95% purity. PBMCs were isolated right away by Lymphoprep density gradient centrifugation and were stained directly, without culture. So that batch effects would be minimized, each experiment stained and sorted samples in pairs, pairing one healthy donor with one patient. The entire isolated RNA was reverse transcribed using the High Capacity cDNA Reverse Transcription Kit, and thus expressed TCRB transcripts were sequenced. Naive, central memory and regulatory T cell samples underwent deep immunoSEQ sequencing, averaging about 3.5 million total reads per sample. After sorted cells were lysed in RLT buffer, RNA was extracted with DNase-treated RNeasy Micro or Mini kits, with the choice depending on cell number. Each cell subset was processed separately to prevent cross-contamination, with patient and healthy donor samples processed together. Using the immunoSEQ multiplex PCR, TCRB sequences were amplified from cDNA into 87-bp fragments spanning the CDR3 region. Sequencing of the amplicons was performed on the Illumina HiSeq platform. In the source study's methods: PCR bias was computationally corrected using synthetic template baselines, reads within Hamming distance 2 were collapsed, and singletons that could not be merged were discarded. Reads were aligned against IMGT to assign V, D and J genes, CDR3 length and insertions or deletions at six rearrangement sites. Within each subset, clonotype counts were normalized to sorted cell number, after which true diversity and Gini coefficients were computed with the tcR R package. Repertoire sharing was quantified using the overlap coefficient calculated on TCRB nucleotide sequences. As a proxy for the pre-selection repertoire, out-of-frame TCRB sequences from naive cells were analyzed. Not all clones reach the TCRdb copy of this immuneACCESS table, which keeps in-frame sequences only. Checked studies attribute under half of the gap to unresolved V genes and leave the rest unexplained. V and J calls and clone size come straight from that table; D and trimming were deduced from the DNA. The sample table records around 450,000 clones; 10% to 12% of these occur just once. The ten biggest clones cover about 0.042% of the sample.

The TCR was taken from a woman aged 18-29 years in good health. The sample consisted of naive CD4+ T cells from blood. Per the publication, the cell subset or site label means: true naive CD4+ T cells. The chain couples TRBV7-2 to TRBJ1-1, with the identity of the D gene unclear. The CDR3 has the sequence CASSLVRAEAFF. The nucleotide sequence reads as follows: TGTGCCAGCAGCTTAGTGCGGGCTGAAGCTTTCTTT.